This T cell receptor (beta chain) is drawn from a study of CXCR3-negative and CXCR3-positive naive CD8 T cells (dated by TCRdb to between 2018 and 2020). As for the study more broadly: Roughly 150 million TRB reads were obtained in total, roughly 1.5 +/- 0.3 million reads per library. Data from ten to twelve donors, pooled across two independent experiments, went into the diversity and physicochemical repertoire analyses. TRBV-TRBJ cluster analysis included naive subsets from 5 donors and memory cells from 3 donors. What the research found in general, with its limitations: Because surface CD5, which is linked to self-reactivity in mice, was comparable between the naive subsets, TCR interaction strength was also inferred from TRB CDR3 physicochemical properties. TRB CDR3s from CXCR3-positive naive cells showed higher hydrophobicity (lower Kidera factor 4), lower energy, and higher strength and volume indices than CXCR3-negative naive cells. Comparably high repertoire diversity was found in both naive subsets, whereas much lower repertoire diversity was found in memory CD8+ T cells. TRBV-TRBJ usage was similar between naive CXCR3-negative and CXCR3-positive cells from the same donor, while memory cells showed distinct patterns. Freshly isolated PBMCs were used for most assays because CXCR3 expression went down partially after cryopreservation.

About this clonotype: It has no known antigen specificity.

Sequencing was performed on a NextSeq 550. The Human TCR Profiling Kit (MiLaboratory) was used to make UMI-labeled 5' RACE TRB cDNA libraries. The full amount of extracted RNA was used for cDNA synthesis, and the full amount of resulting cDNA was used for PCR amplification. Libraries were prepared in parallel using an identical number of PCR cycles. The original pipeline was this. With a minimum of two reads required per UMI, MIGEC and MiXCR pulled out about 57,000 +/- 9,900 unique UMI-labeled TRB cDNA molecules from each library. An average of approximately 40,000 +/- 10,000 functional in-frame TRB CDR3 nucleotide clonotypes without stop codons was found per library. After downsampling to 5000 UMI-labeled TRB molecules per sample, diversity metrics such as normalized Shannon-Wiener and Chao1 were calculated in VDJtools. For the central five CDR3 residues, VDJtools calculated physicochemical properties weighted by clonotype size, namely interaction energy, strength, volume and Kidera factor 4. After TCRdb reprocessed the reads, each CDR3 protein sequence was kept as one row, without DNA. The V and J calls and clone size come from TCRdb's table, not from the authors' own analysis. The sample's table lists a count of tens of thousands of distinct CDR3 sequences. Of the sample, 1.6% is held by the ten largest clones.

The cysteine opens and the phenylalanine closes a CDR3 of 13 amino acids. No DNA is recorded. CDR1 SGHVS and CDR2 FQNEAQ are derived from the germline V gene. For each CD8+ T cell subset, flow sorting was done in triplicate, and about 300,000 cells per subset went directly into RLT lysis buffer. To exclude memory contaminants, naive CD8+ T cells were stringently defined as CD45RO-CCR7+CD27+CD95-. Peripheral blood mononuclear cells were isolated from buffy coats by standard density gradient centrifugation. Naive CXCR3-negative and CXCR3-positive CD8+ T cells were flow-sorted on a FACSAria III. An RNeasy Mini Kit was used to extract total RNA from the sorted cells.

The sequencing sample was made of naive CXCR3- CD8+ T cells from blood. The cell subset or site label of this sample denotes: CD45RO-CCR7+CD27+CD95- naive CD8+ T cells lacking CXCR3 (TNR3-). The rearranged segments are TRBV7-8 and TRBJ2-1. The TCR originated in a human donor in good health. Some clones in this sample may be carry-over from other donors' samples. The CDR3 sequence is CASSKDGTDEQFF.